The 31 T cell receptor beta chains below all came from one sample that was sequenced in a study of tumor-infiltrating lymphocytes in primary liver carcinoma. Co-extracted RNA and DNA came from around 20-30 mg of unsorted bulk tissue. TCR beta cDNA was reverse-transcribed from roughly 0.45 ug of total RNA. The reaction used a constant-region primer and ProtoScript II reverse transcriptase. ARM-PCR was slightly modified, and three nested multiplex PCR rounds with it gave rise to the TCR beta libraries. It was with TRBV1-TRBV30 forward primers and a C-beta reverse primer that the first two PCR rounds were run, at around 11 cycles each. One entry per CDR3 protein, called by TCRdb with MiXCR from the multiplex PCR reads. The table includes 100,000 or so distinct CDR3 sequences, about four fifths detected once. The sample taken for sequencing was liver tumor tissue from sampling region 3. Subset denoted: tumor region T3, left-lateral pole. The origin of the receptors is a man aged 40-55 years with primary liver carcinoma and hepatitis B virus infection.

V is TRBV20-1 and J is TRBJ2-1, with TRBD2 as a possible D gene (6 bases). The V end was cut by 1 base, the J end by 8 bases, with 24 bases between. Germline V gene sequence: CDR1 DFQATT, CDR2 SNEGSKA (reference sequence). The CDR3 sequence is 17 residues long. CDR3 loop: CSARGVISGTQPDEQFF. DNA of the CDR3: TGCAGTGCTAGAGGGGTAATATCCGGGACTCAACCGGATGAGCAGTTCTTC.

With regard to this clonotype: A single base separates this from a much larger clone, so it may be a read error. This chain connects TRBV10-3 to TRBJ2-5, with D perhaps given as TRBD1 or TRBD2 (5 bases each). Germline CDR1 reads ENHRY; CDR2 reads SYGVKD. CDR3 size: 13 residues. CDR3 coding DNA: TGTGCCATCAGTGCAGGGACGGAGGAGACCCGGTACTTC. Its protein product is CAISAGTEETRYF.

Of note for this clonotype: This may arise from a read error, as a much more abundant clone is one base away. CDR3 in DNA: TGTGCCAGCAGTCCGTCGGAGGGGGGAAATAAGCAGTTCTTC. As protein: CASSPSEGGNKQFF. The rearrangement uses TRBV28 and TRBJ2-1, with D perhaps assigned TRBD1 or TRBD2 (6 bases each). The germline CDR1 and CDR2 sequences are MDHEN and SYDVKM. The CDR3 length is 14 residues. With 5 bases removed from V and 11 bases from J, the gap between germline ends came to 19 bases.

CDR3 nucleotide sequence: TGTGCCAGCAGCCCCCACGAGACCGGGGAGCTGTTTTTT. It codes for CASSPHETGELFF. The chain has TRBV7-3 and TRBJ2-2; unclear D gene. Germline loops: CDR1 SGHTA, CDR2 FQGTGA. The V and J ends lost 5 bases and 5 bases respectively, with 9 bases between them. The CDR3 length is 13 residues.

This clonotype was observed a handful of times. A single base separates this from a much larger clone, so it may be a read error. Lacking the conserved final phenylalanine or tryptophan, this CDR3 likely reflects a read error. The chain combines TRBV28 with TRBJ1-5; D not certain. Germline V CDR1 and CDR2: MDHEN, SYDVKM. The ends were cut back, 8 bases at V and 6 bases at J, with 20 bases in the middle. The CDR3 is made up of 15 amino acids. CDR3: CASRQTPGKSQPQHS. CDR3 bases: TGTGCCAGCCGCCAGACCCCGGGGAAAAGTCAGCCCCAGCATTCT.

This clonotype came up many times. The CDR3 is CASSWASLDEQFF. DNA for the CDR3: TGTGCCAGCAGTTGGGCTAGCCTGGATGAGCAGTTCTTC. This chain links TRBV28 with TRBJ2-1, with D perhaps TRBD2 (5 bases). Germline V gene data show CDR1 as MDHEN and CDR2 as SYDVKM. V lost 4 bases and J lost 8, with 12 bases in between. This CDR3 is built from 13 residues.

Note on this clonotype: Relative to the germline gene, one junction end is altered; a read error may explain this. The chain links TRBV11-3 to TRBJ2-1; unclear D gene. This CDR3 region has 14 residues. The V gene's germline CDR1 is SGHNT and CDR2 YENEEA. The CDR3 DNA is TGTACCAGCAGTTTCGGCGTCTTGAACAATGAGCAGTTCTTC. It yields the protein CTSSFGVLNNEQFF.

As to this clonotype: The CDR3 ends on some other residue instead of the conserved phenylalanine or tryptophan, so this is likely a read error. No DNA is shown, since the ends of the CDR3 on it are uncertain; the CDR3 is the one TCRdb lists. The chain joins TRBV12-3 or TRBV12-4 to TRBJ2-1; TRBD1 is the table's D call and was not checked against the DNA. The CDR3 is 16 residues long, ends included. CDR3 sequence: CASARRGGDLLNERFL.

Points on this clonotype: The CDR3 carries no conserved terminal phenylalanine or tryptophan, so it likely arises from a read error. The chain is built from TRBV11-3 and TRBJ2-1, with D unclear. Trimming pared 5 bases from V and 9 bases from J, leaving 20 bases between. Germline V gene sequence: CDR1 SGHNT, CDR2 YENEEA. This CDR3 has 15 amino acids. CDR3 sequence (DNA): TGTGCCAGCAGCCCCCTCTCTAGTGTCATTTCTGAGCAGTTCCTC. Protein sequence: CASSPLSSVISEQFL.

CDR3 residues: CASTLGGGHYEQYF. The CDR3 coding sequence is TGTGCCAGCACTCTCGGAGGAGGGCATTACGAGCAGTACTTC. J is TRBJ2-7 and V is TRBV28, with D perhaps matching TRBD2 (6 bases). With 7 bases removed from V and 4 bases from J, the gap between germline ends came to 17 bases. This CDR3 region has 14 residues. Germline V gene sequence: CDR1 MDHEN, CDR2 SYDVKM.

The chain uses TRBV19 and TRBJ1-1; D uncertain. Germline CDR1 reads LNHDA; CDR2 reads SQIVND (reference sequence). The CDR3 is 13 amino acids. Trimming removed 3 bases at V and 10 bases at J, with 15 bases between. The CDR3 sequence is CASSMDSRRSAFF. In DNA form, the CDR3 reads TGTGCCAGTAGTATGGACTCCCGGAGGTCAGCTTTCTTT.

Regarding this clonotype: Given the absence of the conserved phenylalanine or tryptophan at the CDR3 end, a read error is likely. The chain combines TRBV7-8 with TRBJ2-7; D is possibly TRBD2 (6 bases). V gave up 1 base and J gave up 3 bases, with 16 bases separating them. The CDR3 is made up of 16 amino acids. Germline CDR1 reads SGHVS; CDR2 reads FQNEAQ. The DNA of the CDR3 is TGTGCCAGCAGCTTAGGTGGGGGGACGTGGATCTACGAGCAGTACTTA. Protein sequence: CASSLGGGTWIYEQYL.

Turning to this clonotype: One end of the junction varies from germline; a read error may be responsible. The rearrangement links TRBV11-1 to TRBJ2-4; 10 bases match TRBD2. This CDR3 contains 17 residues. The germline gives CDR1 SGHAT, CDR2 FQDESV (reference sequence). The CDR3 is CANSYPGTSVTINIQYF. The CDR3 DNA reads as TGTGCCAACAGCTATCCCGGGACTAGCGTGACCATAAACATTCAGTACTTC.

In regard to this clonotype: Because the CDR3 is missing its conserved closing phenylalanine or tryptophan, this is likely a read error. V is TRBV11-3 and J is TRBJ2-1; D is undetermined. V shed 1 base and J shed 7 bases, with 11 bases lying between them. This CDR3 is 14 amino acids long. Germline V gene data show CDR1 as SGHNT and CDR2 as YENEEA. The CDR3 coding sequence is TGTGCCAGCAGCTTAGGGGTCAGTAAGAATGAGCAGTTCCTC. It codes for CASSLGVSKNEQFL.

Here the CDR3 reads CASSLLGSPPDTQYF. As DNA, the CDR3 is TGTGCCAGCAGTTTGTTAGGATCTCCGCCAGATACGCAGTATTTT. This chain joins TRBV5-5 and TRBJ2-3; the D is unclear. Looked up from germline, CDR1 is SGHKS and CDR2 is YYEKEE (reference sequence). The CDR3 is 15 residues long. V lost 5 bases and J 4 bases, leaving 17 bases between the germline ends.

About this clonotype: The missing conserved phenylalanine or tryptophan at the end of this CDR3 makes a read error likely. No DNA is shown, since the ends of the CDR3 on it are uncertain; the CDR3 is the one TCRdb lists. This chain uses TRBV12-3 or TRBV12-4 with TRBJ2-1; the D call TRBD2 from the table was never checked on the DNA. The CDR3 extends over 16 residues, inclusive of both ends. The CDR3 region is CASSLGGCLLNNEHFL.

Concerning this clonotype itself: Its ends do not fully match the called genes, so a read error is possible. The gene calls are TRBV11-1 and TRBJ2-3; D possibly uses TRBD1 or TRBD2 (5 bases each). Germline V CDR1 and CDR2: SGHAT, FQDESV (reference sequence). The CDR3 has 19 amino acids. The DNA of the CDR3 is TGTGCCAACAGCTCTGGGGGAAGCTCTGTTGGAGCCCGCACAGATACACAGAATTTT. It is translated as CANSSGGSSVGARTDTQNF.

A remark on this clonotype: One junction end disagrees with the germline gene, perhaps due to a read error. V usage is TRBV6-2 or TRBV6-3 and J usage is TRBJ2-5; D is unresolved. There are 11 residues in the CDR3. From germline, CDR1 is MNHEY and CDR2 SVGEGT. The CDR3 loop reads CTSSYKATQYF. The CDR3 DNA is TGTACCAGCAGTTATAAAGCGACCCAGTACTTC.

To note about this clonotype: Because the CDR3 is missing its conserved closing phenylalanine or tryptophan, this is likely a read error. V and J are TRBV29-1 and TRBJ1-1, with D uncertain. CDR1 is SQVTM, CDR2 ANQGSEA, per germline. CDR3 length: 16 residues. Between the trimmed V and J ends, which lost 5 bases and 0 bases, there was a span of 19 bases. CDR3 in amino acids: CSVKTGKIIMNTEAFL. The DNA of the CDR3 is TGCAGCGTTAAAACGGGAAAGATCATCATGAACACTGAAGCTTTCCTT.

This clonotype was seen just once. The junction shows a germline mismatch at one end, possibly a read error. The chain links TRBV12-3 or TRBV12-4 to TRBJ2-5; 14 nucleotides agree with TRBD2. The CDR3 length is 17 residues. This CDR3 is CASSLGLAGGSWETQYF. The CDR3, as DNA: TGTGCCAGCAGTTTAGGACTAGCGGGAGGGTCATGGGAGACCCAGTATTTC.

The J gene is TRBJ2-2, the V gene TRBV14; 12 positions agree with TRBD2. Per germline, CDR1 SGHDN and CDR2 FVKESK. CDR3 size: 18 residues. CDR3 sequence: CPSSQEVGLAGNTGELFF. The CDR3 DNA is TGTCCAAGCAGCCAAGAAGTAGGACTAGCGGGAAACACCGGGGAGCTGTTTTTT.

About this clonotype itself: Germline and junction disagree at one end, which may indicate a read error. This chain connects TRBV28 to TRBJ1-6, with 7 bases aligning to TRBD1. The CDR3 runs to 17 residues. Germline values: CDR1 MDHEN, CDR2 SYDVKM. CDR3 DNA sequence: TGTGTCAGCAGTTTGGACAGGATATCGTCCTATAATTCACCCCTCCACTTT. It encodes CVSSLDRISSYNSPLHF.

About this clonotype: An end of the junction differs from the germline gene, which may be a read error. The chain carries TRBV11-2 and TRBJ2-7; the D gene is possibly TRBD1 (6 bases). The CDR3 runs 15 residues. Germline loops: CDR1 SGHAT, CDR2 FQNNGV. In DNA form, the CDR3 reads TGTGCCAGCAGCTCAACAGGGTGCAAAAGCTACGAGCAATACTTC. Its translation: CASSSTGCKSYEQYF.

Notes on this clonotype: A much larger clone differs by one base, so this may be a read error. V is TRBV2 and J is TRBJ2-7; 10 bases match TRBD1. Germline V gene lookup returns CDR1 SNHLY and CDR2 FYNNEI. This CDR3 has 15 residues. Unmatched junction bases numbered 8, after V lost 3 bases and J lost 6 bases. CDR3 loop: CASSEGAGQGLEQYV. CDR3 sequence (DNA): TGTGCCAGCAGTGAGGGTGCGGGACAGGGGCTCGAGCAGTACGTC.

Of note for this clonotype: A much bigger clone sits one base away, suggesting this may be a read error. The chain's CDR3 is CTSSLEGDMTEAFF. The CDR3 DNA reads as TGCACCAGCAGCTTGGAGGGGGACATGACTGAAGCTTTCTTT. The chain combines TRBV5-1 with TRBJ1-1, with D maybe TRBD1 (6 bases). Germline CDR1 SGHRS, CDR2 YFSETQ. The length of the CDR3 is 14 residues.

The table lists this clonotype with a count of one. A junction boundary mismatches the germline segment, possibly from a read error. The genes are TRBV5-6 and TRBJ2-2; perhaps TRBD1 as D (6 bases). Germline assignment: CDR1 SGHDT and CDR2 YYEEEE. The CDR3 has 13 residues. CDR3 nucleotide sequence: TGTGCCAACAGCTTGTGGGACACCGCGGAGCTGTTTTTT. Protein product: CANSLWDTAELFF.

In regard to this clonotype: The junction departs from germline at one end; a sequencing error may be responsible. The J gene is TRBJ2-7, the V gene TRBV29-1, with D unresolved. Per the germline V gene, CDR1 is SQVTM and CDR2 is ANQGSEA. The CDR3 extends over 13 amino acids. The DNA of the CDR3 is TGCAGCGTTGAAATTACAAGATTTGGCGAGCAATACTTC. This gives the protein CSVEITRFGEQYF.

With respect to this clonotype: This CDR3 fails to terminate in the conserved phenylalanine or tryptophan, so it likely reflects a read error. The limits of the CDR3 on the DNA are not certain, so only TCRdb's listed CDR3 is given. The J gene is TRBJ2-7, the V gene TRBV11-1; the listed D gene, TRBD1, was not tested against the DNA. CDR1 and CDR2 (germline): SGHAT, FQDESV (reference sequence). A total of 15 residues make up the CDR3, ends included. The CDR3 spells CASSFSAGTKYEGYS.

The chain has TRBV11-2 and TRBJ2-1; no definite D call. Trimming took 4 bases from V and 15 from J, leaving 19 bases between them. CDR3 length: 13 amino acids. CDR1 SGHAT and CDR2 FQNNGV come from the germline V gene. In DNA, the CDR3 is TGTGCCAGCAGCTCAGAATTATATTATGAGTGGTTCTTC. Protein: CASSSELYYEWFF.

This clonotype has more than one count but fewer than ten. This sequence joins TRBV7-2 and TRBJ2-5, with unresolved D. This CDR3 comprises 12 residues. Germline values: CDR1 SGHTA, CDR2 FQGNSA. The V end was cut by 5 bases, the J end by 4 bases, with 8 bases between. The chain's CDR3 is CASSRPLETQYF. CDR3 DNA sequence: TGTGCCAGCAGCCGCCCCCTAGAGACCCAGTACTTC.

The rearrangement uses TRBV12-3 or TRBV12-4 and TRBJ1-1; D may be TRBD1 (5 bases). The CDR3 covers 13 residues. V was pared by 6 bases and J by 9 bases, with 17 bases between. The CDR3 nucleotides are TGTGCCAGCAGCATCCCCCTGGGGACTAAAGCTTTCTTT. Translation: CASSIPLGTKAFF.